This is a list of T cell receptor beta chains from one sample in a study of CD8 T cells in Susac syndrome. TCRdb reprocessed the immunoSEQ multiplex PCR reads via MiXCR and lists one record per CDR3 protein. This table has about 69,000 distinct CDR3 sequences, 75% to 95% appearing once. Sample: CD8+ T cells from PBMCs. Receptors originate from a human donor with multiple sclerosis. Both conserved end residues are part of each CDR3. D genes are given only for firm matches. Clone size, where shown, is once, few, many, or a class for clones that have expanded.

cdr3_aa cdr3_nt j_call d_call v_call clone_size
CASSAGTVPYEQYF TGTGCCAGCAGCGCCGGGACAGTCCCCTACGAGCAGTACTTC TRBJ2-7 TRBD1 TRBV5-4 -
CASSSPYVGPYNEQFF TGTGCCAGCAGCTCCCCCTATGTTGGGCCCTACAATGAGCAGTTCTTC TRBJ2-1 - TRBV9 -
CAISESENRPSFEAFF TGTGCCATCAGTGAGTCTGAAAACAGGCCTTCTTTCGAAGCTTTCTTT TRBJ1-1 - TRBV10-3 -
CASSISAGYGSGGSEQFF TGTGCCAGCAGTATTTCGGCGGGGTATGGGTCGGGAGGTAGTGAGCAGTTCTTC TRBJ2-1 TRBD2 TRBV2 -
CASSQIDSWQFF TGTGCCAGCAGCCAGATTGACAGTTGGCAGTTCTTC TRBJ2-1 - TRBV7-9 -
CASSSLTVTEAFF TGTGCCAGCAGCTCCCTGACAGTCACTGAAGCTTTCTTT TRBJ1-1 - TRBV7-9 -
CASSIGHTEAFF TGTGCCAGTAGTATCGGCCACACTGAAGCTTTCTTT TRBJ1-1 - TRBV19 -
CASSSPTGIYNEQFF TGTGCCAGCAGTTCCCCGACAGGTATCTACAATGAGCAGTTCTTC TRBJ2-1 - TRBV12-3/TRBV12-4 -
CSSSSGRETDTQYF TGCAGTTCTTCTAGCGGGAGGGAAACAGATACGCAGTATTTT TRBJ2-3 TRBD2 TRBV20-1 once
CASSLAPGRPYEQYF TGTGCCAGCAGTTTAGCGCCCGGACGCCCCTACGAGCAGTACTTC TRBJ2-7 - TRBV27 -
CATARPEESGETQYF TGTGCCACCGCGCGGCCGGAGGAGTCGGGAGAGACCCAGTACTTC TRBJ2-5 - TRBV28 -
CARSEGAGETQYF TGTGCTCGGTCGGAGGGGGCGGGGGAGACCCAGTACTTC TRBJ2-5 - TRBV30 -
CASSPTGTSQPQHF TGTGCCAGCAGCCCCACAGGGACGAGTCAGCCCCAGCATTTT TRBJ1-5 - TRBV3-1 -
CSAPRSGIPTDTQYF TGCAGTGCCCCGAGAAGCGGAATACCGACAGATACGCAGTATTTT TRBJ2-3 - TRBV20-1 -
CASSEAGGRAPFYNEQFF TGTGCCAGCAGTGAAGCTGGCGGGAGGGCCCCCTTTTACAATGAGCAGTTCTTC TRBJ2-1 TRBD2 TRBV6-1 -
CASSLRGGMNTEAFF TGTGCCAGCAGCTTAAGGGGCGGCATGAACACTGAAGCTTTCTTT TRBJ1-1 - TRBV13 -
CSTLRAYGYTF TGCAGTACGCTTCGGGCGTATGGCTACACCTTC TRBJ1-2 - TRBV20-1 -
CASSQTDYNEQFF TGTGCCAGCAGCCAGACCGATTACAATGAGCAGTTCTTC TRBJ2-1 - TRBV6-2/TRBV6-3 -
CASSLGGQGGFDTEAFF TGCGCCAGCAGCTTGGGGGGACAGGGCGGATTCGACACTGAAGCTTTCTTT TRBJ1-1 TRBD1 TRBV5-1 -
CASRERGAGQETQYF TGTGCCAGCAGGGAGCGGGGGGCCGGCCAAGAGACCCAGTACTTC TRBJ2-5 TRBD2 TRBV27 -
CASSPLAESTDTQYF TGTGCCAGCAGTCCATTAGCGGAAAGCACAGATACGCAGTATTTT TRBJ2-3 - TRBV28 -
CASSPSMLGELFF TGTGCTAGCAGTCCCTCGATGCTTGGGGAGCTGTTTTTT TRBJ2-2 - TRBV11-2 few
CASSYGVATEAFF TGTGCCAGCAGTTACGGCGTTGCCACTGAAGCTTTCTTT TRBJ1-1 - TRBV6-5 -
CASSWTEADTGELFF TGTGCCAGCAGTTGGACAGAGGCGGATACCGGGGAGCTGTTTTTT TRBJ2-2 - TRBV6-5 -
CASSQVASGINEQFF TGCGCCAGCAGCCAAGTGGCTAGCGGGATCAATGAGCAGTTCTTC TRBJ2-1 TRBD2 TRBV4-3 -
CASSRQAGGTGELFF TGCGCCAGCAGCCGACAGGCCGGGGGCACCGGGGAGCTGTTTTTT TRBJ2-2 - TRBV4-1 -
CASSSWATGELFF TGTGCCAGCAGCTCCTGGGCAACAGGGGAGCTGTTTTTT TRBJ2-2 - TRBV7-9 -
CSARGVIETQYF TGCAGTGCTAGAGGGGTAATAGAGACCCAGTACTTC TRBJ2-5 - TRBV20-1 -
CASSGERGPTTTQYF TGTGCCAGCAGTGGCGAGCGGGGGCCCACAACTACGCAGTATTTT TRBJ2-3 TRBD2 TRBV2 -
CASSADRGGYEQYF TGTGCCAGCAGCGCCGACAGGGGAGGCTACGAGCAGTACTTC TRBJ2-7 TRBD1 TRBV13 -
CASSVADGSMGGETQYF TGTGCCAGCAGCGTAGCTGACGGCTCCATGGGAGGAGAGACCCAGTACTTC TRBJ2-5 - TRBV9 -
CASSRDRGGTGELFF TGTGCCAGCAGCAGAGACAGGGGGGGAACCGGGGAGCTGTTTTTT TRBJ2-2 TRBD1 TRBV27 -
CSARVPGGGGTGELFF TGCAGTGCTAGAGTCCCCGGCGGGGGCGGTACCGGGGAGCTGTTTTTT TRBJ2-2 - TRBV20-1 -
CASSKAGETGELFF TGTGCCAGCAGTAAAGCGGGAGAAACCGGGGAGCTGTTTTTT TRBJ2-2 TRBD2 TRBV6-2/TRBV6-3 -
CASRLTEVYEQYF TGTGCCAGCAGGCTGACAGAAGTCTACGAGCAGTACTTC TRBJ2-7 - TRBV6-5 -
CASSQGRRKPNTEAFF TGCGCCAGCAGCCAGGGGAGACGGAAGCCGAACACTGAAGCTTTCTTT TRBJ1-1 - TRBV4-1 once
CASSKLGHLSTDTQYF TGCGCCAGCAGCAAACTGGGACACCTCAGCACAGATACGCAGTATTTT TRBJ2-3 - TRBV4-3 once
CASSPGTGANRGGYTF TGTGCCAGCAGTCCCGGGACAGGGGCAAATCGGGGTGGCTACACCTTC TRBJ1-2 TRBD1 TRBV13 once
CASSGDYSNQPQHF TGTGCCAGCAGTGGTGACTACAGCAATCAGCCCCAGCATTTT TRBJ1-5 - TRBV2 -
CASSRGRGGLGNTEAFF TGTGCCAGCAGCCGAGGGAGGGGGGGCTTGGGGAACACTGAAGCTTTCTTT TRBJ1-1 - TRBV13 -
CASQQGAGYGYTF TGTGCCAGCCAGCAGGGCGCAGGCTATGGCTACACCTTC TRBJ1-2 - TRBV19 -
CASSISSPGLYNEQFF TGTGCCAGTAGTATCTCCTCGCCGGGGCTCTACAATGAGCAGTTCTTC TRBJ2-1 - TRBV19 -
CASSVTWTGYTEAFF TGTGCCAGCAGCGTCACATGGACAGGGTACACTGAAGCTTTCTTT TRBJ1-1 TRBD1 TRBV5-4 once
CASSGPGTYSMGYEQYF TGTGCCAGCAGCGGACCCGGGACATACTCTATGGGCTACGAGCAGTACTTC TRBJ2-7 - TRBV12-3/TRBV12-4 once
CASSRTGQSYEQYF TGTGCCAGTAGCCGAACGGGACAGTCGTACGAGCAGTACTTC TRBJ2-7 TRBD1 TRBV19 few
CASSQDLGYVNYNEQFF TGCGCCAGCAGCCAAGATCTGGGGTACGTTAACTACAATGAGCAGTTCTTC TRBJ2-1 - TRBV4-3 -
CASSPTGGSETQYF TGTGCCAGCAGCCCCACAGGGGGGAGCGAGACCCAGTACTTC TRBJ2-5 TRBD1 TRBV3-1 -
CASISRRVGYLWANTEAFF TGTGCCAGTATTTCACGTCGGGTTGGGTATTTGTGGGCAAACACTGAAGCTTTCTTT TRBJ1-1 - TRBV19 -
CASSIRSGGYNEQFF TGTGCCAGTAGTATAAGAAGCGGGGGCTACAATGAGCAGTTCTTC TRBJ2-1 TRBD2 TRBV19 -
CASSPGTGFEAFF TGTGCCAGCAGCCCCGGGACAGGGTTTGAAGCTTTCTTT TRBJ1-1 TRBD1 TRBV11-2 -
CASSESLRGQGIAGELFF TGTGCCAGCAGTGAATCTTTACGTGGTCAGGGGATAGCCGGGGAGCTGTTTTTT TRBJ2-2 - TRBV25-1 -
CASQSEGPDTIYF TGCGCCAGCCAGAGCGAGGGCCCGGACACCATATATTTT TRBJ1-3 - TRBV10-2 once
CASSLAGDSYEQYF TGCGCCAGCAGCTTGGCCGGTGACTCCTACGAGCAGTACTTC TRBJ2-7 - TRBV5-1 -
CAISEFARGLSTEAFF TGTGCCATCAGTGAGTTCGCCAGGGGGCTTAGCACTGAAGCTTTCTTT TRBJ1-1 TRBD1 TRBV10-3 -
CATGAGPIRTDTQYF TGTGCCACCGGTGCAGGGCCAATTCGCACAGATACGCAGTATTTT TRBJ2-3 - TRBV24-1 -